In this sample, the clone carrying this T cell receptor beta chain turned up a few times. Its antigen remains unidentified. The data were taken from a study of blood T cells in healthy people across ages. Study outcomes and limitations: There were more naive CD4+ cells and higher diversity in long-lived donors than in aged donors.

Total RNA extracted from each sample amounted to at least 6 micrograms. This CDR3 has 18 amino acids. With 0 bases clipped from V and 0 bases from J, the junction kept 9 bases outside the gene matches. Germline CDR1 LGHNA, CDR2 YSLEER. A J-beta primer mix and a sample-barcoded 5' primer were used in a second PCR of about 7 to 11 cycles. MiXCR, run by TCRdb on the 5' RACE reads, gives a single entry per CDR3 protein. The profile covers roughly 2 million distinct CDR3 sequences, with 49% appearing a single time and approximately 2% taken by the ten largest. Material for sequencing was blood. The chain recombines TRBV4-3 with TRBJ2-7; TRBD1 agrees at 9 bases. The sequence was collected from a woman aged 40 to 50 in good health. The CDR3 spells CASSQEASRTGDSYEQYF. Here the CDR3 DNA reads TGCGCCAGCAGCCAAGAAGCCTCCCGGACAGGGGACTCCTACGAGCAGTACTTC.